A few counts support the clone carrying this TCR beta chain. The antigen is unknown. V shed 3 bases and J shed 0 bases, with 12 bases lying between them. From germline, CDR1 is DFQATT and CDR2 SNEGSKA (reference sequence). The CDR3 has 16 residues. Next came a second PCR, run for about 7 to 12 cycles, which used a sample-barcoded 5' primer along with a J-beta primer mix. TCRdb passed the 5' RACE reads through MiXCR, listing each CDR3 protein once. The table shows more than 1,400,000 distinct CDR3 sequences, with around 42% occurring only once. This specimen comes from a study of blood T cells in healthy people across ages. Study observations and caveats: Long-lived donors had more naive CD4+ cells and higher diversity than aged donors.

The rearrangement uses TRBV20-1 and TRBJ2-6; D possibly corresponds to TRBD2 (5 bases). Specimen: blood. This clonotype originated in a woman aged 18 to 35 in good health. The DNA for the CDR3 is TGCAGTGCTAGGTCGGTAGAGGGCTCTGGGGCCAACGTCCTGACTTTC. It yields the protein CSARSVEGSGANVLTF.